The clone carrying this T cell receptor (beta chain) has a count of ten or more. The ends were cut back, 3 bases at V and 1 base at J, with 16 bases in the middle. Germline V gives CDR1 SGHRS, CDR2 YFSETQ. The CDR3 length is 16 residues. TCRdb called the 5' RACE reads again in MiXCR, with one record for every CDR3 protein. The data show around 57,000 distinct CDR3 sequences, 11% seen once. This specimen comes from a study of early T cells in non-severe SARS-CoV-2 infection. The TCR originated in an adult who was a healthcare worker with PCR-confirmed SARS-CoV-2 infection or an uninfected control (not recorded which). This chain uses TRBV5-1 with TRBJ1-1, with D possibly being TRBD1 (5 bases). Sequencing was carried out using whole blood. CDR3 sequence (DNA): TGCGCCAGCAGCTATACAGGAGGGACGCAGAACACTGAAGCTTTCTTT. Translated: CASSYTGGTQNTEAFF.